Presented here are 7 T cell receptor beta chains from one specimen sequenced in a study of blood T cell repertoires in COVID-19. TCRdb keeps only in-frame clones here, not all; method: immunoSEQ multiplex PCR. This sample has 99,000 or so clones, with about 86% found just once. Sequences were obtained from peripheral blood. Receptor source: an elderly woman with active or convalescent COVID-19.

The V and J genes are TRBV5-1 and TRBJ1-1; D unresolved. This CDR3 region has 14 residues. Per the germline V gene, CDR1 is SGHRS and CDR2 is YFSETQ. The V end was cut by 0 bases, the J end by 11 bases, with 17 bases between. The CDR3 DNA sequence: TGCGCCAGCAGCTTGGGGAATGACGGAGCGATCGCTTTCTTT. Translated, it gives CASSLGNDGAIAFF.

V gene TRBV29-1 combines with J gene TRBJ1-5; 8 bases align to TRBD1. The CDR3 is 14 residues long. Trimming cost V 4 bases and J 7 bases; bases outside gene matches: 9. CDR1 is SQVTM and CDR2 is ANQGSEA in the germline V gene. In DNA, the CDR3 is TGCAGCGTTGCATGGCCAGGGGGCGGGCAGCCCCAGCATTTT. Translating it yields CSVAWPGGGQPQHF.

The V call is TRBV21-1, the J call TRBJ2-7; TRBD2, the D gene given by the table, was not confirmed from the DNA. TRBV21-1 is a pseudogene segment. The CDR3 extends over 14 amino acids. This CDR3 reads CASYSGRSSYEQYF. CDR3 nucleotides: TGTGCCAGCTATTCGGGGAGGAGCTCCTACGAGCAGTACTTC.

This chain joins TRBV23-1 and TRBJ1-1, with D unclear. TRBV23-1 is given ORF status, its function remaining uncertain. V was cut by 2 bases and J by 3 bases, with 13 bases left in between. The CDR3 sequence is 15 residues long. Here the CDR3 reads CASSQNYTGYTEAFF. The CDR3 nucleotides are TGCGCCAGCAGTCAAAACTACACGGGATACACTGAAGCTTTCTTT.

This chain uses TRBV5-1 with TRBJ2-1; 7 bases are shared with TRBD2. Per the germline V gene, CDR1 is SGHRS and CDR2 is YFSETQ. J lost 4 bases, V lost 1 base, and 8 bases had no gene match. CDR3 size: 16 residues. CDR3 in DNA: TGCGCCAGCAGCTTGTTCTGGGGGGGACCGTACAATGAGCAGTTCTTC. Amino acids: CASSLFWGGPYNEQFF. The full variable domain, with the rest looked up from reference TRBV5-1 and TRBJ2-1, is KAGVTQTPRYLIKTRGQQVTLSCSPISGHRSVSWYQQTPGQGLQFLFEYFSETQRNKGNFPGRFSGRQFSNSRSEMNVSTLELGDSALYLCASSLFWGGPYNEQFFGPGTRLTVL.

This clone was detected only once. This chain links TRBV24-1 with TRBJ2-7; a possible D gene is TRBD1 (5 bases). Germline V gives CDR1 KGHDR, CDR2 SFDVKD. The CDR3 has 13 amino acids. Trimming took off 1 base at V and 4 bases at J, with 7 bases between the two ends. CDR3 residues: CATSDFAGYEQYF. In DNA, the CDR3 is TGTGCCACCAGTGATTTTGCAGGGTACGAGCAGTACTTC.

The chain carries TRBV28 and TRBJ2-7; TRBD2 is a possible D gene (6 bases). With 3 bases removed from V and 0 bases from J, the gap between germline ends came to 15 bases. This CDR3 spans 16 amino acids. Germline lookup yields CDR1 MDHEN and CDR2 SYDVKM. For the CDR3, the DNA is TGTGCCAGCAGTTTTATCGGAGGCGGGGACTCCTACGAGCAGTACTTC. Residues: CASSFIGGGDSYEQYF.